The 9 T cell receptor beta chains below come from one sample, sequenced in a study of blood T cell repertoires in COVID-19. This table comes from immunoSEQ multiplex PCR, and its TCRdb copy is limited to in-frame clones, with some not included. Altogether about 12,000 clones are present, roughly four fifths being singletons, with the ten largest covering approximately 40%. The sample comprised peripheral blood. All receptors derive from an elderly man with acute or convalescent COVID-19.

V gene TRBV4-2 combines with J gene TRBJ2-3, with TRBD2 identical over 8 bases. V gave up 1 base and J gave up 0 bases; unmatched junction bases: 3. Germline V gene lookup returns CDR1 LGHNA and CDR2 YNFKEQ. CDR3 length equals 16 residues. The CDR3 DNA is TGTGCCAGCAGCCAAGTGCGGGGGGCTAGCACAGATACGCAGTATTTT. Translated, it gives CASSQVRGASTDTQYF.

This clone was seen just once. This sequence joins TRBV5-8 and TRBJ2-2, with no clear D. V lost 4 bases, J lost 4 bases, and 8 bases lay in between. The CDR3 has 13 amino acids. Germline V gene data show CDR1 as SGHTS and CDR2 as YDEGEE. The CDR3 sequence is CASSVQITGELFF. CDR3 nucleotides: TGTGCCAGCAGCGTACAGATCACCGGGGAGCTGTTTTTT.

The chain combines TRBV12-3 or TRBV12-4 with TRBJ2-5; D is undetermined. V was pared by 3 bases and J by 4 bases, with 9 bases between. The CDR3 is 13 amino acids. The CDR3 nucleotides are TGTGCCAGCAGTTTCTCGTCCGGAGAGACCCAGTACTTC. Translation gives CASSFSSGETQYF.

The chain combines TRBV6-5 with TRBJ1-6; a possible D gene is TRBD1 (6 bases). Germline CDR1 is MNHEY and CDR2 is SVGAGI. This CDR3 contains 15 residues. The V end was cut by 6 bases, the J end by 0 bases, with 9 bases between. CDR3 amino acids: CASRRQDSYNSPLHF. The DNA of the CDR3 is TGTGCCAGCAGGAGACAGGACTCCTATAATTCACCCCTCCACTTT.

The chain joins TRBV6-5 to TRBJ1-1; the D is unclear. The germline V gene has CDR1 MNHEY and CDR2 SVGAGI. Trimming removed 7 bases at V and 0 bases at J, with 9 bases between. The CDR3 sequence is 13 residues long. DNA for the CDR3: TGTGCCAGCACCCAACGGGTGAACACTGAAGCTTTCTTT. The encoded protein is CASTQRVNTEAFF.

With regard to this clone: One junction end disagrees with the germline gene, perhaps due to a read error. CDR3 nucleotides: TGTGCCAGCAGGTTAACGGGACTGTATGAACAGTACTTC. This sequence encodes CASRLTGLYEQYF. This chain uses TRBV7-3 with TRBJ2-7, with D tentatively TRBD2 (6 bases). The CDR3 totals 13 residues. From germline, CDR1 is SGHTA and CDR2 FQGTGA.

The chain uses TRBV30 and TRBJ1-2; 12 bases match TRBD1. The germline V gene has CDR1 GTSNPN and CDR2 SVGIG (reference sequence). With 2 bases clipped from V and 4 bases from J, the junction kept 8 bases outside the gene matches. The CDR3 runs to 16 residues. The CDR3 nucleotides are TGTGCCTGGAGTTTTGGGACAGGGGGCCAGAGCTATGGCTACACCTTC. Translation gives CAWSFGTGGQSYGYTF.

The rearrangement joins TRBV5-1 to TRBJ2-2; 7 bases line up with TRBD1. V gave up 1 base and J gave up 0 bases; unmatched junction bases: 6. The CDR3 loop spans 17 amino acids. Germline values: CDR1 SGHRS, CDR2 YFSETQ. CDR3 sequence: CASSLWGTAANTGELFF. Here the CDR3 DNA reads TGCGCCAGCAGCTTGTGGGGGACAGCTGCGAACACCGGGGAGCTGTTTTTT. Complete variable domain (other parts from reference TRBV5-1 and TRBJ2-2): KAGVTQTPRYLIKTRGQQVTLSCSPISGHRSVSWYQQTPGQGLQFLFEYFSETQRNKGNFPGRFSGRQFSNSRSEMNVSTLELGDSALYLCASSLWGTAANTGELFFGEGSRLTVL.

The CDR3 protein is CASGPTLSGYGYTF. In nucleotides, the CDR3 is TGTGCTAGTGGCCCTACCCTCTCGGGCTATGGCTACACCTTC. The chain carries TRBV12-5 and TRBJ1-2; D is unclear. This CDR3 is 14 amino acids long. CDR1 and CDR2 from the germline V gene are LGHNT and FRNRAP. Trimming removed 6 bases from V and 4 bases from J, with 15 bases in between.